The clone carrying this TCR beta chain was counted only a few times. The antigen remains unidentified. This sample was included in a study of cytomegalovirus exposure and HLA in healthy donors. On the study more broadly: An early release of data contained 80 million to 85 million unique TCRs, which came from HLA-typed donors. General study points: Judged likely to be a sequencing artifact was a cluster of highly shared sequence variants.

Researchers ran the PCR with 60 Vbeta and 13 Jbeta primers. Data came from immunoSEQ multiplex PCR; TCRdb stores just in-frame clones and leaves some out. The sample includes over 150,000 clones, approximately 84% of them seen just once. Germline-derived CDR1 and CDR2 are SGHVS and FQNEAQ. V was clipped by 5 bases and J by 5 bases, with 15 bases between them. This CDR3 has 15 amino acids. Input material: PBMCs. The TCR was taken from a boy aged 2-15 years in good health and CMV-seronegative. V and J are TRBV7-8 and TRBJ2-2; possible D gene TRBD2, 6 bases. Here the CDR3 reads CASSSTGTATGELFF. DNA for the CDR3: TGTGCCAGCAGCAGCACCGGGACTGCTACCGGGGAGCTGTTTTTT.